The clone carrying this TCR beta chain was seen repeatedly, ten times or more. V gave up 0 bases and J gave up 0 bases, with 15 bases separating them. The germline V gene has CDR1 MNHEY and CDR2 SVGAGI. CDR3 size: 19 residues. These data belong to a study of T-cell reconstitution after alpha-beta-depleted transplantation in children. Researchers prepared the TCRbeta library using unique molecular identifiers, the study reports. TCRdb redid the calling of the PCR reads with MiXCR, one entry per CDR3 protein. Here the sample spans hundreds of thousands of distinct CDR3 sequences, 16% being singletons. The source of this sequence is a human donor who donated a stem cell graft to a child with acute myeloid leukemia. The starting material was PBMCs from the stem cell graft donor, obtained from the stem cell graft. This chain uses TRBV6-5 with TRBJ1-6, with D unclear. In DNA form, the CDR3 reads TGTGCCAGCAGTTACTCGATTGCGGAGCTTAGCTCCTATAATTCACCCCTCCACTTT. Translating it yields CASSYSIAELSSYNSPLHF.